This TCR beta chain was recovered during a study of T cell clonality in common variable immunodeficiency. CVID subjects were neither ill nor on immunomodulatory or immunosuppressive medication at sampling. This clone has at least ten counts. Its antigen remains unknown. Read coverage stops 3 residues before the CDR3 terminus; the germline J gene supplies the remainder. Repertoires were generated with immunoSEQ multiplex PCR, while TCRdb's copy carries only in-frame clones and drops some. The sample is made up of roughly 30,000 clones, none counted only once. CDR3 size: 17 residues. J was trimmed by 5 bases and V by 4 bases; bases with no gene match: 9. Germline V gene data show CDR1 as PRHDT and CDR2 as FYEKMQ (reference sequence). Study-level findings and limits: Reportedly, TCR beta sequences from common variable immunodeficiency showed fewer deletions and N-nucleotide insertions.

The sample comprised peripheral blood mononuclear cells. This sequence joins TRBV13 and TRBJ2-3; 13 bases fit TRBD2. The origin of this receptor is a human donor with common variable immunodeficiency. The CDR3 here is CASSSPPGTSGVDTQYF. The sequenced CDR3 bases are TGTGCCAGCAGCTCCCCCCCCGGGACTAGCGGGGTAGATACG.